This TCR beta chain was identified in a study of cytomegalovirus exposure and HLA in healthy donors. On the study more broadly: According to later analysis, the same platform produced the 100 to 150 validation and about 630 first-cohort repertoires.

Remarks on this clone: The antigen remains unidentified.

Using immunoSEQ multiplex PCR, the repertoire was profiled, and TCRdb retains in-frame clones only, with some absent. The sample carries about 170,000 clones, about 88% recorded once. Study-wide points: Most TCR sequences showed up rarely, but some public TCRs showed up in many donors. Some TCR beta chains (around 160 of them) were listed as cytomegalovirus-associated. The tendency of first-cohort TCR clusters to co-occur in the approximately 110 validation repertoires was the finding of a later analysis.

The CDR3 sequence is 14 residues long. Germline V gives CDR1 SGHNT, CDR2 YYREEE (reference sequence). With 10 bases clipped from V and 1 base from J, the junction kept 3 bases outside the gene matches. The sample was PBMCs. V gene TRBV5-4 combines with J gene TRBJ2-2; 11 positions match TRBD1. The receptor comes from a woman between 18 and 30 years old in good health and CMV-seronegative. In nucleotides, the CDR3 is TGTGCCGGACAGGGGGCGCTGAACACCGGGGAGCTGTTTTTT. Its translation: CAGQGALNTGELFF.